Listed below are T cell receptor beta chains from one sample, sequenced in a study of CD8 T cells in Susac syndrome. MiXCR, run by TCRdb on the immunoSEQ multiplex PCR reads, gives a single entry per CDR3 protein. Altogether 300,000 or so distinct CDR3 sequences are present, around 90% being singletons, with the ten largest covering about 0.07%. What was sequenced was CD4+ T cells from PBMCs. Receptors were obtained from a human donor with multiple sclerosis. The CDR3 runs from the conserved cysteine through the conserved F or W. D genes are given only for firm matches. The size field is filled for only some rows; it gives once, few, many or a size class.

D gene: .; CDR3 length: 16; clone size: .; V gene: TRBV2; J gene: TRBJ1-5; CDR3 DNA: TGTGCCAGCACCCGACAGTGGAGTGAGGAAAATCAGCCCCAGCATTTT; CDR3 protein: CASTRQWSEENQPQHF
D gene: .; CDR3 length: 13; clone size: .; V gene: TRBV7-8; J gene: TRBJ1-1; CDR3 DNA: TGTGCCAGCAGGCAGAGGGTGAACACTGAAGCTTTCTTT; CDR3 protein: CASRQRVNTEAFF
D gene: .; CDR3 length: 15; clone size: .; V gene: TRBV3-1; J gene: TRBJ1-2; CDR3 DNA: TGTGCCAGCAGGGAGCAGATCGGGGGATACTATGGCTACACCTTC; CDR3 protein: CASREQIGGYYGYTF
D gene: .; CDR3 length: 14; clone size: .; V gene: TRBV25-1; J gene: TRBJ2-1; CDR3 DNA: TGTGCCAGCAGTAAGCTGTCTGCCTACAATGAGCAGTTCTTC; CDR3 protein: CASSKLSAYNEQFF
D gene: .; CDR3 length: 18; clone size: .; V gene: TRBV2; J gene: TRBJ2-6; CDR3 DNA: TGTGCCAGCAGTTTCGGGGGGCGCGATTACTCTGGGGCCAACGTCCTGACTTTC; CDR3 protein: CASSFGGRDYSGANVLTF
D gene: .; CDR3 length: 16; clone size: .; V gene: TRBV20-1; J gene: TRBJ2-3; CDR3 DNA: TGCAGTGCTCCTAACACCGAACGGGTTAACACAGATACGCAGTATTTT; CDR3 protein: CSAPNTERVNTDTQYF
D gene: .; CDR3 length: 14; clone size: .; V gene: TRBV19; J gene: TRBJ2-3; CDR3 DNA: TGTGCCAGTAGTAATCGCCTAGCCGCAGATACGCAGTATTTT; CDR3 protein: CASSNRLAADTQYF
D gene: .; CDR3 length: 14; clone size: .; V gene: TRBV2; J gene: TRBJ2-2; CDR3 DNA: TGTGCCAGCACCCCCCAAATGAACACCGGGGAGCTGTTTTTT; CDR3 protein: CASTPQMNTGELFF
D gene: TRBD1; CDR3 length: 15; clone size: .; V gene: TRBV3-1; J gene: TRBJ2-7; CDR3 DNA: TGTGCCAGCAGCCAAGAAGGGACAGCACCCCAGGAGCAGTACTTC; CDR3 protein: CASSQEGTAPQEQYF
D gene: TRBD1; CDR3 length: 15; clone size: .; V gene: TRBV7-9; J gene: TRBJ1-1; CDR3 DNA: TGTGCCAGCAGCCCTGGACAGGGGCCCTCCACAGAAGCTTTCTTT; CDR3 protein: CASSPGQGPSTEAFF
D gene: .; CDR3 length: 14; clone size: .; V gene: TRBV2; J gene: TRBJ1-4; CDR3 DNA: TGTGCCAGCAGGACGGTTTCAACTAATGAAAAACTGTTTTTT; CDR3 protein: CASRTVSTNEKLFF
D gene: .; CDR3 length: 13; clone size: .; V gene: TRBV19; J gene: TRBJ1-4; CDR3 DNA: TGTGCCAGTAGTGCAACCGGGACCGAGAAACTGTTTTTT; CDR3 protein: CASSATGTEKLFF
D gene: TRBD1; CDR3 length: 15; clone size: .; V gene: TRBV28; J gene: TRBJ2-1; CDR3 DNA: TGTGCCAGCAGTTTAACGGGACAGGGGACGAATGAGCAGTTCTTC; CDR3 protein: CASSLTGQGTNEQFF
D gene: .; CDR3 length: 14; clone size: .; V gene: TRBV2; J gene: TRBJ2-5; CDR3 DNA: TGTGCCAGCAGTGTGCGGTCTAGGGTAGAGACCCAGTACTTC; CDR3 protein: CASSVRSRVETQYF
D gene: .; CDR3 length: 15; clone size: .; V gene: TRBV7-9; J gene: TRBJ2-2; CDR3 DNA: TGTGCCAGCAGCGTCGGACAGTCGAACACCGGGGAGCTGTTTTTT; CDR3 protein: CASSVGQSNTGELFF
D gene: .; CDR3 length: 15; clone size: .; V gene: TRBV15; J gene: TRBJ1-2; CDR3 DNA: TGTGCCACCAGCAGAGATCTCGGCGGGGGGAATGGCTACACCTTC; CDR3 protein: CATSRDLGGGNGYTF
D gene: TRBD2; CDR3 length: 15; clone size: .; V gene: TRBV10-3; J gene: TRBJ2-5; CDR3 DNA: TGTGCCATCAGTGTGCGCGGGAGGGCCAGGGAGACCCAGTACTTC; CDR3 protein: CAISVRGRARETQYF
D gene: .; CDR3 length: 14; clone size: once; V gene: TRBV5-1; J gene: TRBJ1-4; CDR3 DNA: TGCGCCAGCAGCTTGACAGGACTGGATGAAAAACTGTTTTTT; CDR3 protein: CASSLTGLDEKLFF
D gene: .; CDR3 length: 11; clone size: .; V gene: TRBV30; J gene: TRBJ1-6; CDR3 DNA: TGTGCCTGGACGCTAAATTCACCCCTCCACTTT; CDR3 protein: CAWTLNSPLHF
D gene: .; CDR3 length: 17; clone size: .; V gene: TRBV6-2/TRBV6-3; J gene: TRBJ1-2; CDR3 DNA: TGTGCCAGCAGTCCCTTACACCGGGACACGTCCTTTTATGGCTACACCTTC; CDR3 protein: CASSPLHRDTSFYGYTF
D gene: TRBD2; CDR3 length: 14; clone size: .; V gene: TRBV12-3/TRBV12-4; J gene: TRBJ2-3; CDR3 DNA: TGTGCCAGCAGTTTCGGGGGGGCCACAGATACGCAGTATTTT; CDR3 protein: CASSFGGATDTQYF
D gene: .; CDR3 length: 14; clone size: .; V gene: TRBV7-9; J gene: TRBJ1-1; CDR3 DNA: TGTGCCAGCACCCGCGGGGGCCCGAACACTGAAGCTTTCTTT; CDR3 protein: CASTRGGPNTEAFF
D gene: .; CDR3 length: 12; clone size: .; V gene: TRBV30; J gene: TRBJ2-1; CDR3 DNA: TGTGCCTGGGGGCTCAGACACGCTGAGCAGTTCTTC; CDR3 protein: CAWGLRHAEQFF
D gene: .; CDR3 length: 12; clone size: .; V gene: TRBV20-1; J gene: TRBJ2-7; CDR3 DNA: TGCAGTGTTCGCACCAGAACCTACGAGCAGTACTTC; CDR3 protein: CSVRTRTYEQYF
D gene: .; CDR3 length: 13; clone size: .; V gene: TRBV7-9; J gene: TRBJ1-1; CDR3 DNA: TGTGCCAGCAGCTTACCGGGTCGGGGTGAAGCTTTCTTT; CDR3 protein: CASSLPGRGEAFF
D gene: .; CDR3 length: 14; clone size: .; V gene: TRBV18; J gene: TRBJ2-7; CDR3 DNA: TGTGCCAGCTCACCAGGGGATTCTGACTACGAGCAGTACTTC; CDR3 protein: CASSPGDSDYEQYF
D gene: TRBD1; CDR3 length: 14; clone size: .; V gene: TRBV19; J gene: TRBJ2-7; CDR3 DNA: TGTGCCAGTAGTATAGATGGGACAGGGGGCGAGCAGTACTTC; CDR3 protein: CASSIDGTGGEQYF
D gene: .; CDR3 length: 15; clone size: .; V gene: TRBV25-1; J gene: TRBJ2-5; CDR3 DNA: TGTGCCAGCAGTGAGCGGGACCAAACTCAAGAGACCCAGTACTTC; CDR3 protein: CASSERDQTQETQYF
D gene: .; CDR3 length: 14; clone size: .; V gene: TRBV9; J gene: TRBJ2-4; CDR3 DNA: TGTGCCAGCAGCGTAGATTACGGGGCGGGCCCTCAGTACTTC; CDR3 protein: CASSVDYGAGPQYF
D gene: .; CDR3 length: 14; clone size: .; V gene: TRBV10-3; J gene: TRBJ2-1; CDR3 DNA: TGTGCCATCAGTGAAGCGGTTTCCTACAATGAGCAGTTCTTC; CDR3 protein: CAISEAVSYNEQFF
D gene: .; CDR3 length: 13; clone size: .; V gene: TRBV5-1; J gene: TRBJ2-7; CDR3 DNA: TGCGCCAGCAGCATCTTTTTAACCTACGAGCAGTACTTC; CDR3 protein: CASSIFLTYEQYF
D gene: TRBD1; CDR3 length: 14; clone size: .; V gene: TRBV6-6; J gene: TRBJ2-4; CDR3 DNA: TGTGCCAGCAGTTACGACAGGGTGGTTGACATTCAGTACTTC; CDR3 protein: CASSYDRVVDIQYF
D gene: TRBD1; CDR3 length: 16; clone size: .; V gene: TRBV7-9; J gene: TRBJ1-6; CDR3 DNA: TGTGCCAGCGCACCAGGGGACAGGGGAGCCGGTTCACCCCTCCACTTT; CDR3 protein: CASAPGDRGAGSPLHF
D gene: TRBD1; CDR3 length: 13; clone size: .; V gene: TRBV29-1; J gene: TRBJ1-2; CDR3 DNA: TGCAGCGTTTTTAGGACAGGGTCGAGTGGCTACACCTTC; CDR3 protein: CSVFRTGSSGYTF
D gene: .; CDR3 length: 15; clone size: .; V gene: TRBV18; J gene: TRBJ1-1; CDR3 DNA: TGTGCCAGCTCCCCCCAACAGGGTCTGAACACTGAAGCTTTCTTT; CDR3 protein: CASSPQQGLNTEAFF
D gene: TRBD2; CDR3 length: 17; clone size: .; V gene: TRBV4-2; J gene: TRBJ2-3; CDR3 DNA: TGTGCCAGCAGCCGGAGGTGGGTGGGCGGGAGGGCGGATACGCAGTATTTT; CDR3 protein: CASSRRWVGGRADTQYF
D gene: TRBD1; CDR3 length: 14; clone size: .; V gene: TRBV30; J gene: TRBJ2-6; CDR3 DNA: TGTGCCTGGGAACAGGGGTCTGGGGCCAACGTCCTGACTTTC; CDR3 protein: CAWEQGSGANVLTF
D gene: TRBD2; CDR3 length: 17; clone size: .; V gene: TRBV4-1; J gene: TRBJ2-1; CDR3 DNA: TGCGCCAGCAGTCAATACCCCGGGACTAGCGGACCCTGGGAGCAGTTCTTC; CDR3 protein: CASSQYPGTSGPWEQFF
D gene: TRBD2; CDR3 length: 17; clone size: few; V gene: TRBV7-9; J gene: TRBJ2-1; CDR3 DNA: TGTGCCAGCAGCTTGGCGCCCCAGCGGGAGGCTAACAATGAGCAGTTCTTC; CDR3 protein: CASSLAPQREANNEQFF
D gene: .; CDR3 length: 14; clone size: .; V gene: TRBV12-3/TRBV12-4; J gene: TRBJ1-5; CDR3 DNA: TGTGCCAGCAGTTTAGGGTCACGACTTGCGCCCCAGCATTTT; CDR3 protein: CASSLGSRLAPQHF
D gene: .; CDR3 length: 16; clone size: .; V gene: TRBV18; J gene: TRBJ1-1; CDR3 DNA: TGTGCCAGCTCACCTCAGGGGAGGGGAATGAACACTGAAGCTTTCTTT; CDR3 protein: CASSPQGRGMNTEAFF
D gene: .; CDR3 length: 12; clone size: few; V gene: TRBV14; J gene: TRBJ1-2; CDR3 DNA: TGTGCCAGCAGCCAACAGAACTATGGCTACACCTTC; CDR3 protein: CASSQQNYGYTF
D gene: .; CDR3 length: 15; clone size: .; V gene: TRBV11-2; J gene: TRBJ2-5; CDR3 DNA: TGTGCCAGCAGCTTTTCCGGGGCGCGGGAAGAGACCCAGTACTTC; CDR3 protein: CASSFSGAREETQYF
D gene: TRBD1; CDR3 length: 13; clone size: once; V gene: TRBV29-1; J gene: TRBJ1-4; CDR3 DNA: TGCAGCGTAAGGAGACAGGGCCAGGAAAAACTGTTTTTT; CDR3 protein: CSVRRQGQEKLFF
D gene: .; CDR3 length: 16; clone size: .; V gene: TRBV6-5; J gene: TRBJ1-4; CDR3 DNA: TGTGCCAGCAGTTACTCGATGTTGGGCCCGAATGAAAAACTGTTTTTT; CDR3 protein: CASSYSMLGPNEKLFF
D gene: TRBD2; CDR3 length: 15; clone size: .; V gene: TRBV29-1; J gene: TRBJ2-7; CDR3 DNA: TGCAGCGTTGAATCCTCTACTAGCGGGGGTCCCGAGCAGTACTTC; CDR3 protein: CSVESSTSGGPEQYF